Here is one T cell receptor (beta chain) with its context. Its cognate antigen is unknown. This sample is drawn from a study of CD8 T cells in Susac syndrome. At the level of the study: There were Susac syndrome patients who were therapy-naive at blood draw, others on corticosteroids, and others on intravenous immunoglobulin alone. Points from the study as a whole: In Susac syndrome, the CD4+ T cell repertoires did not show clonal expansion.

CD8+ and CD4+ T cells from blood underwent TCR beta sequencing. The germline CDR1 and CDR2 sequences are MRHNA and SNTAGT. Trimming took 2 bases from V and 0 from J, leaving 4 bases between them. The CDR3 is 13 amino acids. Random hexamers primed reverse transcription of about 0.45 to 1 ug RNA. By means of immunoSEQ multiplex PCR, TCR beta CDR3 spanning 54 Vbeta and 13 Jbeta underwent amplification. TCRdb ran MiXCR on the immunoSEQ multiplex PCR reads and lists one entry per CDR3 protein. There are 150,000 to 200,000 distinct CDR3 sequences in the sample; 90% to 96% occur only once, and approximately 0.098% lies in the top ten.

Sample: CD4+ T cells from PBMCs. This receptor was taken from a human donor with Susac syndrome. This chain uses TRBV6-4 with TRBJ1-1; D not certain. The DNA for the CDR3 is TGTGCCAGCAGTGACACCTTGAACACTGAAGCTTTCTTT. Its translation is CASSDTLNTEAFF.